Listed below are T cell receptor beta chains from one sample, sequenced in a study of OX40 agonist ivuxolimab in advanced cancers. The protocol was immunoSEQ multiplex PCR, while the TCRdb copy is restricted to in-frame clones and leaves out a portion. The data show 72,000 or so clones, with about four fifths seen just once and about 4.8% held by the top ten. Sequenced material: CD4+ or CD8+ T cells sorted from blood, taken in a trial of the OX40 agonist ivuxolimab. These receptors originate from an adult with an advanced solid tumor such as melanoma, head and neck, liver or kidney cancer. Both conserved end residues are part of each CDR3. A D gene is named only where the DNA matches it firmly. A row's size may be missing; if present it is once, few, many or a size class.

V	size	J	D	CDR3	DNA
TRBV28	NA	TRBJ1-5	TRBD1	CASWTGTGVGQPQHF	TGTGCCAGCTGGACCGGGACAGGGGTAGGCCAGCCCCAGCATTTT
TRBV7-9	NA	TRBJ2-2	NA	CASSLNANTGELFF	TGTGCCAGCAGCTTAAACGCGAACACCGGGGAGCTGTTTTTT
TRBV7-2	NA	TRBJ2-7	TRBD1	CASSGQGADEQYF	TGTGCCAGCAGTGGACAGGGGGCGGACGAGCAGTACTTC
TRBV2	NA	TRBJ1-2	NA	CASSLVAGLGDYGYTF	TGTGCCAGCAGTCTTGTCGCGGGGCTTGGGGACTATGGCTACACCTTC
TRBV6-6	NA	TRBJ1-1	NA	CASSYHTEAFF	TGTGCCAGCAGTTACCACACTGAAGCTTTCTTT
TRBV2	once	TRBJ2-7	TRBD2	CASSAVVGGAEQYF	TGTGCCAGCAGCGCCGTCGTCGGGGGGGCCGAGCAGTACTTC
TRBV19	NA	TRBJ1-1	NA	CASSSGVRGMNTEAFF	TGTGCCAGTAGTAGTGGGGTTCGGGGGATGAACACTGAAGCTTTCTTT
TRBV7-6	NA	TRBJ2-5	TRBD2	CASSLGRGGQETQYF	TGTGCCAGCAGCTTAGGGCGGGGGGGACAAGAGACCCAGTACTTC
TRBV6-6	NA	TRBJ1-5	TRBD1	CASSRDREDQPQHF	TGTGCCAGCAGCCGGGACAGGGAGGATCAGCCCCAGCATTTT
TRBV27	NA	TRBJ2-5	TRBD2	CASSFRGLAGGPLSKETQYF	TGTGCCAGCAGTTTCCGCGGACTAGCGGGGGGGCCTCTATCGAAAGAGACCCAGTACTTC
TRBV10-3	NA	TRBJ2-3	NA	CAISELGGTSTDTQYF	TGTGCCATCAGTGAGCTCGGTGGGACTAGCACAGATACGCAGTATTTT
TRBV6-5	NA	TRBJ2-7	TRBD1	CASSYTTTGGPYEQYF	TGTGCCAGCAGTTACACGACGACAGGGGGCCCCTACGAGCAGTACTTC
TRBV7-9	NA	TRBJ1-6	NA	CASSLVFPNNSPLHF	TGTGCCAGCAGCTTAGTTTTCCCGAATAATTCACCCCTCCACTTT
TRBV7-2	NA	TRBJ1-1	NA	CASSPGQTEAFF	TGTGCCAGCAGCCCCGGGCAGACTGAAGCTTTCTTT
TRBV7-3	NA	TRBJ2-1	NA	CASSFPGSSYNEQFF	TGTGCCAGCAGCTTCCCGGGTAGCTCCTACAATGAGCAGTTCTTC
TRBV11-3	NA	TRBJ2-7	NA	CASSLVAVHITTYEQYF	TGTGCCAGCAGCTTAGTTGCAGTCCACATTACTACCTACGAGCAGTACTTC
TRBV21-1	NA	TRBJ2-1	NA	CASSVRLAGGRNEQFF	TGTGCCAGCAGCGTACGACTAGCGGGGGGGCGGAATGAGCAGTTCTTC
TRBV5-5	NA	TRBJ2-3	NA	CASSPILGDTQYF	TGTGCCAGCAGCCCCATACTAGGGGATACGCAGTATTTT
TRBV5-1	NA	TRBJ1-3	NA	CASSLDVGNTIYF	TGCGCCAGCAGCTTGGATGTGGGAAACACCATATATTTT
TRBV5-4	NA	TRBJ1-2	NA	CASGEGVGYGYTF	TGTGCCAGCGGGGAGGGAGTCGGATATGGCTACACCTTC
TRBV4-2	NA	TRBJ2-7	TRBD2	CASSQDGTSGGYEQYF	TGTGCCAGCAGCCAAGATGGGACTAGCGGGGGGTACGAGCAGTACTTC
TRBV11-3	NA	TRBJ1-2	NA	CASSSWPYRGVNYGYTF	TGTGCCAGCAGCTCCTGGCCCTATAGGGGGGTTAACTATGGCTACACCTTC
TRBV6-5	NA	TRBJ1-1	NA	CASSRPGRETEAFF	TGTGCCAGCAGCCGCCCGGGGCGGGAAACTGAAGCTTTCTTT
TRBV7-8	NA	TRBJ1-5	TRBD1	CASSLQGTVNQPQHF	TGTGCCAGCAGCTTACAGGGGACAGTCAATCAGCCCCAGCATTTT